One and the same sample provided the 25 T cell receptor beta chains below, sequenced in a study of blood T cells in healthy people across ages. Together with a sample-barcoded 5' primer, a J-beta primer mix was included in a second PCR lasting roughly 6 to 12 cycles. TCRdb reprocessed the 5' RACE reads via MiXCR and lists one record per CDR3 protein. The sample records about 780,000 distinct CDR3 sequences, about 47% being singletons. Sequenced material: blood. These receptors originate from a man older than 75 in good health.

This sequence joins TRBV4-3 and TRBJ2-4; maybe TRBD2 (5 bases). With 0 bases removed from V and 13 bases from J, the gap between germline ends came to 16 bases. Per the germline V gene, CDR1 is LGHNA and CDR2 is YSLEER. The CDR3 is made up of 14 amino acids. CDR3 in DNA: TGCGCCAGCAGCCAAGATGGCCCTATCGGGGAGCAGTACTTC. Translated, it gives CASSQDGPIGEQYF.

This clonotype has at least ten counts. This chain connects TRBV7-9 to TRBJ2-1, with D possibly being TRBD2 (5 bases). Germline values: CDR1 SEHNR, CDR2 FQNEAQ (reference sequence). The germline V and J ends were trimmed by 7 bases and 4 bases, with 11 bases remaining between them. CDR3 length: 13 residues. CDR3 in DNA: TGTGCCAGCAACGGGATGAGTTACAATGAGCAGTTCTTC. Protein product: CASNGMSYNEQFF.

In the case of this clonotype: This sequence may be a read error, since a much larger clone differs from it by one base. The V gene is TRBV7-9, the J gene TRBJ2-6; 8 positions match TRBD1. CDR1 is SEHNR, CDR2 FQNEAQ, per germline (reference sequence). The CDR3 runs 17 residues. The CDR3 sequence is CASSRQGLQHGANILTF. For the CDR3, the DNA is TGTGCCAGCAGCCGACAGGGGTTGCAACACGGGGCCAACATCCTGACTTTC.

To note about this clonotype: A read error may explain this, as a much larger clone is one base away. In DNA, the CDR3 is TGTGCCAGCACCCAGCGGCGATCCACAGATACGCAGTATTTT. It specifies CASTQRRSTDTQYF. The V and J genes are TRBV12-3 or TRBV12-4 and TRBJ2-3; D is perhaps TRBD2 (5 bases). The CDR3 runs 14 residues. Trimming stripped 7 bases from V and 2 bases from J, with 13 bases between.

This clonotype has more than one count but fewer than ten. The V and J genes are TRBV20-1 and TRBJ2-5; the D gene is possibly TRBD2 (5 bases). Germline-derived CDR1 and CDR2 are DFQATT and SNEGSKA (reference sequence). Deletions cut 3 bases from V and 3 bases from J, with 14 bases between. This CDR3 is 14 amino acids long. In DNA, the CDR3 is TGCAGTGCTAGGAGGGTCGGTCGAAAAGAGACCCAGTACTTC. It specifies CSARRVGRKETQYF.

This clonotype appeared a single time. The chain couples TRBV7-2 to TRBJ2-2; a weak D match, TRBD2 (6 bases). CDR1 is SGHTA and CDR2 is FQGNSA in the germline V gene. This CDR3 is 13 amino acids long. V gave up 7 bases and J gave up 1 base, with 7 bases separating them. CDR3 protein: CASIGGNTGELFF. DNA of the CDR3: TGTGCCAGCATCGGGGGGAACACCGGGGAGCTGTTTTTT.

V usage is TRBV5-1 and J usage is TRBJ1-2; D is unresolved. The germline V and J ends were trimmed by 0 bases and 4 bases, with 7 bases remaining between them. The germline CDR1 and CDR2 sequences are SGHRS and YFSETQ. The CDR3 consists of 13 residues. For the CDR3, the DNA is TGCGCCAGCAGCTTGGTCCCAGGCTATGGCTACACCTTC. It specifies CASSLVPGYGYTF.

About this clonotype itself: Possible read error: a much larger clone is one base away. The chain is built from TRBV12-3 or TRBV12-4 and TRBJ2-5; tentatively, D is TRBD2 (6 bases). The germline V and J ends were trimmed by 6 bases and 13 bases, with 24 bases remaining between them. This CDR3 has 14 amino acids. CDR3 bases: TGTGCCAGCAGCTCACTAGCATTGGCCGTCGAGCTGTACTTC. Its protein is CASSSLALAVELYF.

This clonotype was observed a few times. The chain carries TRBV7-2 and TRBJ2-3; D may be TRBD2 (6 bases). From germline, CDR1 is SGHTA and CDR2 FQGNSA. The CDR3 totals 15 residues. V gave up 1 base and J gave up 5 bases, with 13 bases separating them. The CDR3: CASSLGLSGRDTQYF. Here the CDR3 DNA reads TGTGCCAGCAGCTTAGGTCTTAGCGGAAGAGATACGCAGTATTTT. Full variable domain (remainder filled in from reference TRBV7-2 and TRBJ2-3): GAGVSQSPSNKVTEKGKDVELRCDPISGHTALYWYRQSLGQGLEFLIYFQGNSAPDKSGLPSDRFSAERTGGSVSTLTIQRTQQEDSAVYLCASSLGLSGRDTQYFGPGTRLTVL.

V and J are TRBV3-1 and TRBJ2-1; D unclear. The closer fit of TRBJ2-7 to the DNA end suggests the J call may be wrong. The CDR3 extends over 15 amino acids. Germline lookup yields CDR1 LGHDT and CDR2 YNNKEL (reference sequence). As DNA, the CDR3 is TGTGCCAGCAGCCCCATGTTTAGCTCCTACAATGAGCAGTACTTC. It yields the protein CASSPMFSSYNEQYF.

In this sample, this clonotype turned up a few times. The V call is TRBV10-3, the J call TRBJ1-2, with 8 positions matching TRBD1. There are 12 residues in the CDR3. Trimming removed 9 bases from V and 7 bases from J; junction bases left unmatched: 7. CDR1 ENHRY and CDR2 SYGVKD come from the germline V gene. The CDR3 loop reads CAISQGGSGYTF. The CDR3 DNA sequence: TGTGCCATTTCACAGGGGGGGAGTGGCTACACCTTC.

The J gene is TRBJ2-7, the V gene TRBV6-2 or TRBV6-3, with 7 bases identical to TRBD1. CDR1 and CDR2 (germline): MNHEY, SVGEGT. The CDR3 is made up of 19 amino acids. Losses at the gene ends were 8 bases for V and 4 bases for J; bases not matched to a gene: 26. The CDR3 loop reads CASGSLAYRTGTELYEQYF. In DNA form, the CDR3 reads TGTGCCAGCGGCTCCCTGGCCTACCGCACCGGGACAGAATTATACGAGCAGTACTTC.

The CDR3 coding sequence is TGTGCCAGCAGTTACAACAGGGTCTTGAACACTGAAGCTTTCTTT. Protein product: CASSYNRVLNTEAFF. This sequence joins TRBV6-5 and TRBJ1-1; D might be TRBD1 (6 bases). V lost 2 bases, J lost 0 bases, and 10 bases lay in between. The CDR3 is 15 residues long. Germline V lookup: CDR1 MNHEY, CDR2 SVGAGI.

J is TRBJ2-5 and V is TRBV2, with 8 bases fitting TRBD2. With V trimmed by 5 bases and J by 11 bases, 22 bases remained unmatched. Looked up from germline, CDR1 is SNHLY and CDR2 is FYNNEI. The CDR3 is made up of 17 amino acids. CDR3 nucleotide sequence: TGTGCCAGCAGTAGCCAATCCGGGACTAGTGTCGGGGTGGCGCAGTACTTC. It codes for CASSSQSGTSVGVAQYF.

In this sample, this clonotype turned up once. One junction end disagrees with the germline gene, perhaps due to a read error. This chain links TRBV5-1 with TRBJ2-1, with 11 bases fitting TRBD2. CDR3 size: 17 residues. Germline loops: CDR1 SGHRS, CDR2 YFSETQ. The CDR3 bases are TGTGCCAGCAGCTCTACTAGCGGGAGTACCTCCGGCAATGAGCAGTTCTTC. This gives the protein CASSSTSGSTSGNEQFF.

The genes are TRBV27 and TRBJ1-5, with a weak D call TRBD1 (6 bases). The V and J ends lost 6 bases and 0 bases respectively, with 9 bases between them. Germline CDR1 reads MNHEY; CDR2 reads SMNVEV (reference sequence). The length of the CDR3 is 14 residues. The CDR3 sequence: CASRQGASNQPQHF. The CDR3, as DNA: TGTGCCAGCAGACAGGGTGCTAGCAATCAGCCCCAGCATTTT.

This chain joins TRBV5-1 and TRBJ2-7; maybe TRBD2 (5 bases). Germline lookup yields CDR1 SGHRS and CDR2 YFSETQ. V was trimmed by 4 bases and J by 4 bases, leaving 18 bases between them. This CDR3 has 15 residues. CDR3 sequence: CASSPVTGSKYEQYF. CDR3 in DNA: TGCGCCAGCAGCCCGGTAACGGGGTCCAAATACGAGCAGTACTTC.

In this sample, this clonotype turned up a few times. The genes are TRBV28 and TRBJ1-2; D is undetermined. V lost 3 bases and J lost 1, with 9 bases in between. The CDR3 has 14 residues. The germline gives CDR1 MDHEN, CDR2 SYDVKM. Written as DNA, the CDR3 is TGTGCCAGCAGTTTGATGACGGATAACTATGGCTACACCTTC. This codes for CASSLMTDNYGYTF.

Of note for this clonotype: Compared with germline, one end of the junction differs, possibly owing to a read error. In DNA form, the CDR3 reads TGCAGTACTAGACAGCGGGAGGGCCGTGGCTCCTACAATGAGCAGTTCTTC. This translates into CSTRQREGRGSYNEQFF. The J gene is TRBJ2-1, the V gene TRBV20-1; 10 bases agree with TRBD2. This CDR3 contains 17 residues. Germline V lookup: CDR1 DFQATT, CDR2 SNEGSKA (reference sequence).

Details on this clonotype: Germline and junction disagree at one end, which may indicate a read error. CDR3 amino acids: CASRQESLSSSYEQYF. CDR3 nucleotide sequence: TGCGCCAGCAGACAAGAGAGTCTTTCAAGCTCCTACGAGCAGTACTTC. The rearrangement joins TRBV4-3 to TRBJ2-7; no definite D call. Germline V lookup: CDR1 LGHNA, CDR2 YSLEER. This CDR3 has 16 residues.

The chain recombines TRBV14 with TRBJ2-7, with TRBD1 matching over 9 bases. Germline V gives CDR1 SGHDN, CDR2 FVKESK. J lost 4 bases, V lost 5 bases, and 9 bases had no gene match. The length of the CDR3 is 15 residues. CDR3: CASSAEGQGIYEQYF. The CDR3 DNA sequence: TGTGCCAGCAGCGCGGAGGGACAGGGAATTTACGAGCAGTACTTC.

This clonotype came up once. The chain joins TRBV30 to TRBJ1-4; 8 positions agree with TRBD1. Germline CDR1 and CDR2: GTSNPN and SVGIG (reference sequence). Trimming at V came to 3 bases and at J to 4 bases, leaving 22 bases not matched to a gene. This CDR3 has 20 residues. The CDR3 sequence is CAWSPLLQGAGDEDNEKLFF. DNA of the CDR3: TGTGCCTGGAGCCCCTTGCTTCAGGGGGCGGGAGACGAGGATAATGAAAAACTGTTTTTT.

The chain uses TRBV11-3 and TRBJ2-7; 7 bases line up with TRBD2. The J call may be faulty, since TRBJ2-5 better matches the DNA end. CDR1 and CDR2 (germline): SGHNT, YENEEA. This CDR3 comprises 14 residues. In nucleotides, the CDR3 is TGTGCCAGCAGCTGGACTAGTTCAGGGGAGACCCAGTACTTC. Its translation is CASSWTSSGETQYF.

This clonotype showed up just a few times. V gene TRBV30 combines with J gene TRBJ2-7; D perhaps matches TRBD1 (5 bases). The CDR3 is made up of 12 amino acids. With 4 bases removed from V and 2 bases from J, the gap between germline ends came to 9 bases. Germline values: CDR1 GTSNPN, CDR2 SVGIG (reference sequence). The chain's CDR3 is CAWTTETYEQYF. CDR3 sequence (DNA): TGTGCCTGGACGACAGAGACCTACGAGCAGTACTTC.

This clonotype has only a few counts. The chain carries TRBV20-1 and TRBJ2-5, with TRBD2 matching over 15 bases. The CDR3 covers 15 residues. The V segment lost 7 bases and the J segment 11 bases; nucleotides outside the gene matches: 14. Germline V gene sequence: CDR1 DFQATT, CDR2 SNEGSKA (reference sequence). CDR3 bases: TGCAGTGTCCGAGGGACTAGCGGGAGGTCCGGAGAGCAGTACTTC. It specifies CSVRGTSGRSGEQYF.